Listed below are T cell receptor beta chains from one sample, sequenced in a study of cytomegalovirus exposure and HLA in healthy donors. The protocol was immunoSEQ multiplex PCR, while the TCRdb copy is restricted to in-frame clones and leaves out a portion. The sample shows roughly 80,000 clones, and roughly 6% sits with its ten largest clones. The specimen was PBMCs. These receptor sequences come from a girl aged 10 to 17 in good health and CMV-seropositive. The CDR3 runs from the conserved cysteine through the conserved F or W. The D gene is left open where the match is weak.

TRBD1,TRBV30,TRBJ1-5,TGTGCCTGGAGTGTGAGACAGGGGAATCAGCCCCAGCATTTT,CAWSVRQGNQPQHF
.,TRBV19,TRBJ1-5,TGTGCCAGTAGTATTAAGGACAGAGCCGCTAGATTAATCAATCAGCCCCAGCATTTT,CASSIKDRAARLINQPQHF
.,TRBV2,TRBJ1-2,TGTGCCAGCAGGAAGGCTGAGGGGGGGCAGGCCTATGGCTACACCTTC,CASRKAEGGQAYGYTF
TRBD1,TRBV28,TRBJ2-7,TGTGCCAGCAGTTCGTACCGGGACAGGAGAAGGTTC,CASSSYRDRRRF
TRBD2,TRBV15,TRBJ2-1,TGTGCCACCAGCGCCAGCGGGGGGGTGAATGAGCAGTTCTTC,CATSASGGVNEQFF
TRBD1,TRBV7-9,TRBJ2-2,TGTGCCAGCAGCCTGGACAGGGTGAACACCGGGGAGCTGTTTTTT,CASSLDRVNTGELFF
.,TRBV29-1,TRBJ1-2,TGCAGCGTTGAAGACAGGGCAGTGGATGGCTACACCTTC,CSVEDRAVDGYTF
TRBD2,TRBV7-9,TRBJ2-7,TGTGCCAGCAGCTTTGTAGCGGGGGGGCCCCACGAGCAGTACTTC,CASSFVAGGPHEQYF
.,TRBV6-1,TRBJ1-1,TGTGCCATTCTAGACAGACTTTACACTGAAGCTTTCTTT,CAILDRLYTEAFF
.,TRBV4-3,TRBJ2-3,TGCGCCAGCAGCCAAGATTCTCGGTCGGGGGTGGATACGCAGTATTTT,CASSQDSRSGVDTQYF
.,TRBV6-1,TRBJ2-2,TGTGCCAGCACCCAAGTCGGGGACGGGGAGCTGTTTTTT,CASTQVGDGELFF
.,TRBV18,TRBJ1-6,TGTGCCAGCTCACTGGTAGACAGCCAGCCTTCACCCCTCCACTTT,CASSLVDSQPSPLHF
.,TRBV5-4,TRBJ1-6,TGTGCCAGCAGCCACGGGACAAGGGGCTCCTATAATTCACCCCTCCACTTT,CASSHGTRGSYNSPLHF
TRBD2,TRBV11-3,TRBJ2-1,TGTGCCAGCAGCTTCGGGACTAGCGGTTCGAGCTCCTACAATGAGCAGTTCTTC,CASSFGTSGSSSYNEQFF
.,TRBV6-5,TRBJ1-3,TGTGCCAACTCCAGGGAACCTGGAAACACCATATATTTT,CANSREPGNTIYF
.,TRBV19,TRBJ2-2,TGTGCCAGTAGCCCACAGAACACCGGGGAGCTGTTTTTT,CASSPQNTGELFF
.,TRBV10-3,TRBJ2-5,TGTGCCATCAGTGAACGAGGGGGACAAGAGACCCAGTACTTC,CAISERGGQETQYF
TRBD1,TRBV5-4,TRBJ2-1,TGTGCCAGCAGCAGGACAGGGGAGGGCAATGAGCAGTTCTTC,CASSRTGEGNEQFF
TRBD1,TRBV2,TRBJ2-1,TGTGCCAGCAGAAAAGACAGGGGGAGAGACAATGAGCAGTTCTTC,CASRKDRGRDNEQFF
TRBD1,TRBV28,TRBJ2-1,TGTGCCAGCAGTTCTCCTACCGGGACAGGGAAGGGTAATGAGCAGTTCTTC,CASSSPTGTGKGNEQFF
TRBD1,TRBV7-3,TRBJ1-1,TGTGCCAGCAGCCGACAAGGGGGCAATACTGAAGCCTTCTTT,CASSRQGGNTEAFF
TRBD1,TRBV4-1,TRBJ2-7,TGCGCCAGCAGCCACCCCGGGACAGGCAACTACGAGCAGTACTTC,CASSHPGTGNYEQYF
.,TRBV28,TRBJ1-1,TGTGCCAGCAGCCTCAGGAAGATGAACACTGAAGCTTTCTTT,CASSLRKMNTEAFF
TRBD1,TRBV7-6,TRBJ2-3,TGTGCCAGCAGCCTGGGACAGGGCACAGATAAGCAGTATTTT,CASSLGQGTDKQYF
TRBD1,TRBV4-1,TRBJ1-3,TGCGCCAGCAGCCAAAACACCGGGACAGAGGTTGGAAACACCATATATTTT,CASSQNTGTEVGNTIYF
.,TRBV19,TRBJ1-2,TGTGCCAGTAGTATCCCAAGAAGCGGTCATGGCTACACCTTC,CASSIPRSGHGYTF
.,TRBV27,TRBJ2-7,TGTGCCAGCAGCGACCCTGACCGGGGGCAGTACTTC,CASSDPDRGQYF
TRBD1,TRBV27,TRBJ1-5,TGTGCCAGCAGCCCGCTGGGGGCTGCCGGGACAGATAATCAGCCCCAGCATTTT,CASSPLGAAGTDNQPQHF
TRBD1,TRBV9,TRBJ1-1,TGTGCCAGCAGCGTATCTTTGGGACAGGGGGGGTCTACTGAAGCTTTCTTT,CASSVSLGQGGSTEAFF
.,TRBV6-1,TRBJ1-1,TGTGCCAGCAGTGAAGGGGCTTTT,CASSEGAF
TRBD1,TRBV6-6,TRBJ1-2,TGTGCCAGCAGGGACAGGGACGGCTATGGCTACACCTTC,CASRDRDGYGYTF
.,TRBV5-6,TRBJ2-6,TGTGCCAGCAGCATAACAGGGTACGGGGCCAACGTCCTGACTTTC,CASSITGYGANVLTF
TRBD1,TRBV7-9,TRBJ2-7,TGTGCCAGCAGGTCCGGGACAGGTGCCTACGAGCAGTACTTC,CASRSGTGAYEQYF